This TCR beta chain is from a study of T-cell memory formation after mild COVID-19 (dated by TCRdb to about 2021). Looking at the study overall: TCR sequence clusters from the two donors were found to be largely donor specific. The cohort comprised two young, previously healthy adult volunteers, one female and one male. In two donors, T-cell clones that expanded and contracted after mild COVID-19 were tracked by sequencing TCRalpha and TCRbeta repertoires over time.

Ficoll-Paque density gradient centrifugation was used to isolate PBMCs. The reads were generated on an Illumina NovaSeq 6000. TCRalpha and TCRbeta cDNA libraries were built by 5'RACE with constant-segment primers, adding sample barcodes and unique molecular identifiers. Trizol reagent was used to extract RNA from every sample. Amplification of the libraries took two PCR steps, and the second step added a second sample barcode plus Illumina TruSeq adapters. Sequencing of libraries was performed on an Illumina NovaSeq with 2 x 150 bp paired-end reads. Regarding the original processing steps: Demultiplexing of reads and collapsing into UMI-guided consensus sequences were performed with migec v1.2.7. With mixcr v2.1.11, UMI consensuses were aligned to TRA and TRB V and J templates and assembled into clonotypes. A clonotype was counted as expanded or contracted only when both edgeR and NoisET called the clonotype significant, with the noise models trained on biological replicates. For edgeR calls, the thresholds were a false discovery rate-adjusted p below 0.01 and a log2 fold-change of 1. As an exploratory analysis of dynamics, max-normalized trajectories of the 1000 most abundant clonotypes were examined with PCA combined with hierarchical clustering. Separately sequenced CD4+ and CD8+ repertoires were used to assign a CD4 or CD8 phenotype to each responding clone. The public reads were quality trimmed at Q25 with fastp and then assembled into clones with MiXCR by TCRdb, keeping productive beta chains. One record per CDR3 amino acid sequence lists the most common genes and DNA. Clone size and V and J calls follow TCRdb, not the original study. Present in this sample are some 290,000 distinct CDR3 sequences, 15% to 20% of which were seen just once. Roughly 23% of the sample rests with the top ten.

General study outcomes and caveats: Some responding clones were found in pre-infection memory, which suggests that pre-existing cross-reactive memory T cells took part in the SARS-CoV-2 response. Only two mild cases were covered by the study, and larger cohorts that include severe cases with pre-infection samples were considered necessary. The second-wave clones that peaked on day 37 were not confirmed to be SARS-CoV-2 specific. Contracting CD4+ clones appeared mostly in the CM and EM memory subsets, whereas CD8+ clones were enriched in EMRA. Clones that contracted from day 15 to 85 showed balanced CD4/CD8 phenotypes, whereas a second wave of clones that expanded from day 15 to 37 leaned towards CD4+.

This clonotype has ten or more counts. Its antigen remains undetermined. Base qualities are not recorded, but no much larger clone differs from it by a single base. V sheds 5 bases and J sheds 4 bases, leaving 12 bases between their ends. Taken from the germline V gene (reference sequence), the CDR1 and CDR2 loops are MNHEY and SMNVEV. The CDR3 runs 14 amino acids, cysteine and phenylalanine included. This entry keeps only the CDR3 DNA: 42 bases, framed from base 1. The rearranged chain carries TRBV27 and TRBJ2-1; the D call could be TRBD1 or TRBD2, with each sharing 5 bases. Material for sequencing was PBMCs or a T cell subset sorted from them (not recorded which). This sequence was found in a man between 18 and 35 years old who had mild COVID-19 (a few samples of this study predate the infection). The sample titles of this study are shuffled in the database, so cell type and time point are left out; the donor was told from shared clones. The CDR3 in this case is CASSPSGPYNEQFF. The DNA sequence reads TGTGCCAGCAGTCCTTCGGGACCATACAATGAGCAGTTCTTC.